What follows are 27 T cell receptor beta chains derived from one specimen sequenced in a study of long-term antiretroviral therapy in people with HIV. Researchers ran immunoSEQ v3.0 at survey level. Produced via immunoSEQ multiplex PCR; TCRdb's table is partial and in-frame only. In the table there are 26,000 or so clones, 93% of which are singletons. The source was unsorted PBMCs, collected 6.2 years after starting antiretroviral therapy. The source is a man aged 40-49 years with HIV.

The chain uses TRBV27 and TRBJ2-7; D may be TRBD1 (7 bases). V was shortened by 4 bases and J by 3 bases, with 13 bases between the two germline ends. Per the germline V gene, CDR1 is MNHEY and CDR2 is SMNVEV (reference sequence). The CDR3 has 14 amino acids. DNA for the CDR3: TGTGCCAGCAGTTCAGGGGGGAAGAACTACGAGCAGTACTTC. It translates to CASSSGGKNYEQYF.

This clone was seen a few times. The chain uses TRBV7-9 and TRBJ2-7, with 9 bases matching TRBD1. Germline V gene data show CDR1 as SEHNR and CDR2 as FQNEAQ (reference sequence). The CDR3 length is 14 residues. J gave up 6 bases and V 5 bases, and 8 bases lay outside the gene matches. The CDR3 nucleotides are TGTGCCAGCAGCCTCGGACAGGGGATCGGCGAGCAGTACTTC. As protein: CASSLGQGIGEQYF.

CDR3 coding DNA: TGTGCCAGCAGCTTAGGGTCAGGGGTAGGGGCTTTCTTT. Amino acids: CASSLGSGVGAFF. The chain couples TRBV11-2 to TRBJ1-1; perhaps TRBD1 as D (6 bases). Per the germline V gene, CDR1 is SGHAT and CDR2 is FQNNGV. This CDR3 comprises 13 residues. The germline V and J ends were trimmed by 1 base and 11 bases, with 14 bases remaining between them.

The chain combines TRBV27 with TRBJ2-5; tentatively, D is TRBD1 (6 bases). The CDR3 is 15 residues long. Germline V gene data show CDR1 as MNHEY and CDR2 as SMNVEV (reference sequence). The V gene lost 4 bases and the J gene lost 5 bases, with 17 bases spanning the gap. In DNA, the CDR3 is TGTGCCAGCAGTTATCAGGGTTGGCAGGGGGAGACCCAGTACTTC. Translation gives CASSYQGWQGETQYF.

J is TRBJ2-3 and V is TRBV7-2, with 9 nucleotides matching TRBD1. There are 16 residues in the CDR3. Germline values: CDR1 SGHTA, CDR2 FQGNSA. J was trimmed by 10 bases and V by 1 base; bases with no gene match: 12. CDR3 loop: CASSLVSGTGFLSQYF. The CDR3 bases are TGTGCCAGCAGCTTAGTGTCCGGGACAGGGTTTTTGTCGCAGTATTTT.

This chain connects TRBV6-1 to TRBJ1-5; no firm D call. CDR1 is MNHNS, CDR2 SASEGT, per germline. The CDR3 length is 15 residues. V was cut by 3 bases and J by 0 bases, with 9 bases left in between. The CDR3 sequence is CASSEIPNSNQPQHF. The CDR3 DNA reads TGTGCCAGCAGTGAGATACCTAATAGCAATCAGCCCCAGCATTTT.

The chain uses TRBV19 and TRBJ2-5, with D tentatively TRBD2 (6 bases). With 4 bases removed from V and 9 bases from J, the gap between germline ends came to 27 bases. The CDR3 consists of 17 residues. CDR1 LNHDA and CDR2 SQIVND come from the germline V gene (reference sequence). CDR3 residues: CASSTPQGLGTARAQYF. Here the CDR3 DNA reads TGTGCCAGTAGTACCCCCCAGGGACTGGGGACGGCCCGGGCCCAGTACTTC.

The chain uses TRBV6-6 and TRBJ1-1; 8 bases fit TRBD1. Germline loops: CDR1 MNHNY, CDR2 SVGAGI (reference sequence). The CDR3 is 13 amino acids. The junction had 1 base not matched to a gene; V was cut back by 3 bases and J by 4 bases. Here the CDR3 reads CASSYDRGTEAFF. The CDR3 DNA reads as TGTGCCAGCAGTTATGACAGGGGCACTGAAGCTTTCTTT.

This rearrangement joins TRBV7-9 to TRBJ1-1, with 10 bases lining up with TRBD1. The CDR3 extends over 16 amino acids. V lost 5 bases and J lost 0; bases outside the gene matches: 6. CDR1 is SEHNR and CDR2 is FQNEAQ in the germline V gene (reference sequence). The CDR3 DNA follows: TGTGCCAGCAGCCGGGACAGGGGATCTATGAACACTGAAGCTTTCTTT. It translates to CASSRDRGSMNTEAFF.

This clone was recorded once. The chain recombines TRBV27 with TRBJ2-1, with 10 positions matching TRBD2. CDR3 length: 14 amino acids. Trimming took 8 bases from V and 10 from J; bases not matched to a gene: 11. Germline V gene data show CDR1 as MNHEY and CDR2 as SMNVEV (reference sequence). CDR3 bases: TGTGCCAGCCGCCCTAGCGGGAGCGTCCGGGAGCAGTTCTTC. It encodes CASRPSGSVREQFF.

The gene calls are TRBV7-2 and TRBJ2-7; 7 bases line up with TRBD1. This CDR3 has 16 amino acids. The V segment lost 5 bases and the J segment 0 bases; nucleotides outside the gene matches: 10. Germline V gene lookup returns CDR1 SGHTA and CDR2 FQGNSA. For the CDR3, the DNA is TGTGCCAGCAGCAAAGACAGGGATGGAAACTCCTACGAGCAGTACTTC. Translation: CASSKDRDGNSYEQYF.

CDR3 in amino acids: CASSLGGQLTPPYGYTF. CDR3 nucleotide sequence: TGTGCCAGCAGCTTAGGAGGACAGCTTACACCTCCCTATGGCTACACCTTC. The chain uses TRBV7-9 and TRBJ1-2, with TRBD1 as a possible D gene (6 bases). The V and J ends lost 1 base and 4 bases respectively, with 19 bases between them. The CDR3 is 17 amino acids. The germline V gene has CDR1 SEHNR and CDR2 FQNEAQ (reference sequence). Based on the CDR3 plus reference TRBV7-9 and TRBJ1-2, the full variable domain is DTGVSQNPRHKITKRGQNVTFRCDPISEHNRLYWYRQTLGQGPEFLTYFQNEAQLEKSRLLSDRFSAERPKGSFSTLEIQRTEQGDSAMYLCASSLGGQLTPPYGYTFGSGTRLTVV.

This rearrangement joins TRBV5-1 to TRBJ2-1; D is uncertain. Germline lookup yields CDR1 SGHRS and CDR2 YFSETQ. With 0 bases removed from V and 6 bases from J, the gap between germline ends came to 7 bases. CDR3 length: 13 amino acids. The CDR3 reads CASSLAKGNEQFF. The CDR3 DNA reads as TGCGCCAGCAGCTTGGCCAAGGGCAATGAGCAGTTCTTC.

In this sample, this clone turned up once. The CDR3 here is CASSPSFEQYF. In DNA, the CDR3 is TGTGCCAGCAGCCCTTCGTTCGAGCAGTACTTC. The V and J genes are TRBV7-2 and TRBJ2-7, with D unresolved. V dropped 5 bases and J dropped 6 bases, with 8 bases sitting between them. The V gene's germline CDR1 is SGHTA and CDR2 FQGNSA. This CDR3 has 11 residues.

V and J are TRBV6-1 and TRBJ1-2; 7 bases are a match to TRBD1. V trimming: 6 bases; J trimming: 2 bases; junction bases outside the gene matches: 3. This CDR3 has 13 residues. The V gene's germline CDR1 is MNHNS and CDR2 SASEGT. DNA of the CDR3: TGTGCCAGCAGGGGGACAGACAACTATGGCTACACCTTC. Translation: CASRGTDNYGYTF.

The chain links TRBV5-8 to TRBJ1-2; D call uncertain. Germline V gene lookup returns CDR1 SGHTS and CDR2 YDEGEE. The CDR3 consists of 12 residues. V was clipped by 0 bases and J by 5 bases, with 5 bases between them. The CDR3 nucleotides are TGTGCCAGCAGCTTGGGTTTTTATGGCTACACCTTC. Translating gives CASSLGFYGYTF.

This rearrangement joins TRBV2 to TRBJ2-2; either TRBD1 or TRBD2 may supply D (7 bases each). Trimming stripped 11 bases from V and 1 base from J, with 14 bases between. CDR3 length: 14 residues. From germline, CDR1 is SNHLY and CDR2 FYNNEI. CDR3 coding DNA: TGTGCCTGGGGAGGGGACAGGAACACCGGGGAGCTGTTTTTT. Its translation is CAWGGDRNTGELFF.

The J gene is TRBJ2-7, the V gene TRBV29-1; 8 bases agree with TRBD2. The CDR3 length is 15 residues. With 0 bases clipped from V and 2 bases from J, the junction kept 6 bases outside the gene matches. The germline V gene has CDR1 SQVTM and CDR2 ANQGSEA. The CDR3 nucleotides are TGCAGCGTTGAAGAACGGGGGGGGGCGACCTACGAGCAGTACTTC. It encodes CSVEERGGATYEQYF.

In DNA form, the CDR3 reads TGTGCCAGCAGTGAAGACTTGGCGGACCCTTGGGAGCAGTACTTC. Translating it yields CASSEDLADPWEQYF. V and J are TRBV6-1 and TRBJ2-7; D unresolved. The CDR3 spans 15 residues. V lost 1 base, J lost 7 bases, and 17 bases lay in between. Per germline, CDR1 MNHNS and CDR2 SASEGT.

The chain uses TRBV7-3 and TRBJ2-3; TRBD2 agrees at 12 bases. From germline, CDR1 is SGHTA and CDR2 FQGTGA. J lost 4 bases, V lost 5 bases, and 1 base had no gene match. This CDR3 is built from 14 residues. CDR3 loop: CASSLAGGADTQYF. DNA of the CDR3: TGTGCCAGCAGCCTAGCGGGAGGGGCAGATACGCAGTATTTT.

This chain joins TRBV5-6 and TRBJ2-1; 7 nucleotides agree with TRBD2. Trimming at V came to 2 bases and at J to 5 bases, leaving 7 bases not matched to a gene. This CDR3 comprises 15 residues. CDR1 is SGHDT, CDR2 YYEEEE, per germline. DNA of the CDR3: TGTGCCAGCAGCTTCTCTGGACTAGGGGACAATGAGCAGTTCTTC. Translating it yields CASSFSGLGDNEQFF. Variable domain in full (rest from reference TRBV5-6 and TRBJ2-1): DAGVTQSPTHLIKTRGQQVTLRCSPKSGHDTVSWYQQALGQGPQFIFQYYEEEERQRGNFPDRFSGHQFPNYSSELNVNALLLGDSALYLCASSFSGLGDNEQFFGPGTRLTVL.

The chain is built from TRBV29-1 and TRBJ1-1, with no clear D. Germline lookup yields CDR1 SQVTM and CDR2 ANQGSEA. The CDR3 contains 12 residues. Trimming left V 1 base short and J 1 base short, with 4 bases between. CDR3 region: CSVEGTNTEAFF. DNA of the CDR3: TGCAGCGTTGAAGGTACGAACACTGAAGCTTTCTTT.

V and J are TRBV6-5 and TRBJ2-7; TRBD1 matches 7 bases. The CDR3 sequence is 14 residues long. Germline trimming cut 5 bases from V and 2 bases from J; bases unmatched to any gene: 6. CDR1 is MNHEY and CDR2 is SVGAGI in the germline V gene. CDR3 protein: CASSIGTATYEQYF. CDR3 coding DNA: TGTGCCAGCAGTATTGGGACAGCAACCTACGAGCAGTACTTC.

The chain employs TRBV23-1 and TRBJ2-7; D is possibly TRBD1 (5 bases). TRBV23-1 is designated an ORF whose function remains uncertain. V lost 6 bases to trimming and J lost 7 bases, with 10 bases between them. The CDR3 extends over 11 amino acids. The CDR3 nucleotides are TGCGCCAGCAGGCAGGGCCGGGAGCAGTACTTC. It translates to CASRQGREQYF.

The chain is built from TRBV7-9 and TRBJ2-1; 12 bases map to TRBD2. The CDR3 has 14 amino acids. Germline values: CDR1 SEHNR, CDR2 FQNEAQ (reference sequence). J lost 4 bases, V lost 7 bases, and 2 bases had no gene match. CDR3 sequence (DNA): TGTGCCAGCACCCTAGCGGGGGGGTACAATGAGCAGTTCTTC. This encodes CASTLAGGYNEQFF. Full variable domain (remainder filled in from reference TRBV7-9 and TRBJ2-1): DTGVSQNPRHKITKRGQNVTFRCDPISEHNRLYWYRQTLGQGPEFLTYFQNEAQLEKSRLLSDRFSAERPKGSFSTLEIQRTEQGDSAMYLCASTLAGGYNEQFFGPGTRLTVL.

The chain combines TRBV7-2 with TRBJ2-1, with a possible D match to TRBD2 (6 bases). V gave up 5 bases and J gave up 8 bases, with 22 bases separating them. The CDR3 covers 16 residues. Germline V CDR1 and CDR2: SGHTA, FQGNSA. CDR3 bases: TGTGCCAGCAGCCAGAAAACGGGGGTCGGAGGGGATGAGCAGTTCTTC. This translates into CASSQKTGVGGDEQFF. Full variable domain (missing parts from reference TRBV7-2 and TRBJ2-1): GAGVSQSPSNKVTEKGKDVELRCDPISGHTALYWYRQSLGQGLEFLIYFQGNSAPDKSGLPSDRFSAERTGGSVSTLTIQRTQQEDSAVYLCASSQKTGVGGDEQFFGPGTRLTVL.

This chain uses TRBV11-3 with TRBJ2-5; D call uncertain. Germline values: CDR1 SGHNT, CDR2 YENEEA. The CDR3 extends over 13 amino acids. The ends were cut back, 5 bases at V and 0 bases at J, with 7 bases in the middle. The CDR3 protein is CASSTRNQETQYF. CDR3 bases: TGTGCCAGCAGCACCCGAAACCAAGAGACCCAGTACTTC.